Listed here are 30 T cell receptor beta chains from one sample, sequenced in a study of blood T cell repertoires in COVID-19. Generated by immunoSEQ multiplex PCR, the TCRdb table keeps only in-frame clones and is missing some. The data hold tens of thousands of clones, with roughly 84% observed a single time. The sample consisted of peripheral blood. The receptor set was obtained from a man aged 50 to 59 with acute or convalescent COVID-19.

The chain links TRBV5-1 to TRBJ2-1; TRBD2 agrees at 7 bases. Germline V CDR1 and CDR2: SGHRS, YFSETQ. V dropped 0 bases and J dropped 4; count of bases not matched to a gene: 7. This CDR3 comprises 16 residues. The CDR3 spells CASSLGERGRYNEQFF. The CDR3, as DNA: TGCGCCAGCAGCTTGGGTGAGCGGGGACGTTACAATGAGCAGTTCTTC.

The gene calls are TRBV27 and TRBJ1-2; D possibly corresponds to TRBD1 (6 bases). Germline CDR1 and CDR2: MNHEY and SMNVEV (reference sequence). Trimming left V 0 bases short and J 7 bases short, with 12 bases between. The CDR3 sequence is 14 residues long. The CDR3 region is CASSLSGGVGGYTF. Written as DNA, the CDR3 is TGTGCCAGCAGTTTATCAGGGGGAGTAGGTGGCTACACCTTC.

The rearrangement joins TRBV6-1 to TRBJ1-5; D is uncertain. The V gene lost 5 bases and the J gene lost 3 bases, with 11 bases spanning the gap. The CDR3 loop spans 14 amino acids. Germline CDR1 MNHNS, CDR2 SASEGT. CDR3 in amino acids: CASSYGQPNQPQHF. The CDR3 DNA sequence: TGTGCCAGCAGTTATGGGCAGCCCAATCAGCCCCAGCATTTT.

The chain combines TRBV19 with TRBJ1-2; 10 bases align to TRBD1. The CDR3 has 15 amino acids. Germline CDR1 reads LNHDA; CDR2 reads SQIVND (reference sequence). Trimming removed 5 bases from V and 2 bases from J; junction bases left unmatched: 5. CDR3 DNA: TGTGCCAGTAGTCCAAGGACAGGGGGAAACTATGGCTACACCTTC. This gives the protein CASSPRTGGNYGYTF.

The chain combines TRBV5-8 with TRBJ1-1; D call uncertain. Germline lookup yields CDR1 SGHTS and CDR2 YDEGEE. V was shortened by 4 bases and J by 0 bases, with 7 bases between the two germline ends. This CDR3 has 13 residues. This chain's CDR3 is CASSDTMNTEAFF. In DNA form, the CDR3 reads TGTGCCAGCAGCGACACCATGAACACTGAAGCTTTCTTT.

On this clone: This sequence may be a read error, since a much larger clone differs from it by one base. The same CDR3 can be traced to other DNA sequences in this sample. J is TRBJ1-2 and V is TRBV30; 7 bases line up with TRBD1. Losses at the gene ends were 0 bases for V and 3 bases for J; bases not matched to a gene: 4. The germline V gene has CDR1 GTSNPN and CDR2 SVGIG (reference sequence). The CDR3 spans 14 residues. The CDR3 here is CAWSVPGTDYGYTF. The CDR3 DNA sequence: TGTGCCTGGAGTGTACCCGGGACAGACTATGGCTACACCTTC.

In DNA form, the CDR3 reads TGTGCCAGCAGTTTAGCTGGGGCCGCTTATAGCAATCAGCCCCAGCATTTT. Encoded protein: CASSLAGAAYSNQPQHF. The V gene is TRBV27, the J gene TRBJ1-5; maybe TRBD1 (5 bases). This CDR3 has 17 residues. Germline V lookup: CDR1 MNHEY, CDR2 SMNVEV (reference sequence). Between the trimmed V and J ends, which lost 2 bases and 0 bases, there was a span of 14 bases.

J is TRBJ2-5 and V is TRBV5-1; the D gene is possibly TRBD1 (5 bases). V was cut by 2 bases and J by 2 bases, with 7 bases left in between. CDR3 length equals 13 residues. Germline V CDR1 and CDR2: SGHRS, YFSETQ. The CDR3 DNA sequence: TGCGCCAGCAGCTTAGGGGCTCAAGAGACCCAGTACTTC. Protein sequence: CASSLGAQETQYF. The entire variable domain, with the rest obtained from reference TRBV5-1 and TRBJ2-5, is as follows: KAGVTQTPRYLIKTRGQQVTLSCSPISGHRSVSWYQQTPGQGLQFLFEYFSETQRNKGNFPGRFSGRQFSNSRSEMNVSTLELGDSALYLCASSLGAQETQYFGPGTRLLVL.

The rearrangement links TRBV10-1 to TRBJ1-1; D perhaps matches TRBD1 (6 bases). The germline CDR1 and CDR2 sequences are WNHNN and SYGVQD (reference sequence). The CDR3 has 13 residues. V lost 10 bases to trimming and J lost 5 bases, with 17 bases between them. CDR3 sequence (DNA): TGCGCCACCTCAGGGGCCAGGCGGACTGAAGCTTTCTTT. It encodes CATSGARRTEAFF.

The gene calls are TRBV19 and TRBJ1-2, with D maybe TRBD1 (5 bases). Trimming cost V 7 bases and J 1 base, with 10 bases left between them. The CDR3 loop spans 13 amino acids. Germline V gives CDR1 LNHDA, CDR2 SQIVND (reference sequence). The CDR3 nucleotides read TGTGCCAGTACCTGGGGGGTTAACTATGGCTACACCTTC. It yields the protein CASTWGVNYGYTF.

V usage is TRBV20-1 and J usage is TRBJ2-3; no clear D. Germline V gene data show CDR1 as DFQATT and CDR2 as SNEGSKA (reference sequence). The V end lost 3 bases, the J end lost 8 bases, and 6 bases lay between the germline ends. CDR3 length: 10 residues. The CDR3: CSASLFTQYF. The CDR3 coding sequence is TGCAGTGCTAGCCTCTTTACGCAGTATTTT.

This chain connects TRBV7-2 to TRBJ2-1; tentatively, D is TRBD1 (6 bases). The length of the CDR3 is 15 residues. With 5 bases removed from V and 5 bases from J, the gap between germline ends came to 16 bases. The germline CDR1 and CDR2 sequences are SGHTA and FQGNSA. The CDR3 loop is CASSPRARGDNEQFF. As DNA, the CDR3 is TGTGCCAGCAGCCCCAGGGCCAGGGGAGACAATGAGCAGTTCTTC.

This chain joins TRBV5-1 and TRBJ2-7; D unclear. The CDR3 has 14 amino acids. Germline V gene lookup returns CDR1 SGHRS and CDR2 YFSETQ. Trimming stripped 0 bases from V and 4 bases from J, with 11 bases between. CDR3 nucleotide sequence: TGCGCCAGCAGCTTGGTACGCGGATTGTACGAGCAGTACTTC. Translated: CASSLVRGLYEQYF.

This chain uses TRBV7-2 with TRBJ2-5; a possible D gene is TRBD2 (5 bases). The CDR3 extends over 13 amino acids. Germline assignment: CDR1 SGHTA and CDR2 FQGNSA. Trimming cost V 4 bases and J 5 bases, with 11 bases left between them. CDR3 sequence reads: CASSSWSGETQYF. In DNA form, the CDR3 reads TGTGCCAGCAGCTCATGGAGCGGCGAGACCCAGTACTTC.

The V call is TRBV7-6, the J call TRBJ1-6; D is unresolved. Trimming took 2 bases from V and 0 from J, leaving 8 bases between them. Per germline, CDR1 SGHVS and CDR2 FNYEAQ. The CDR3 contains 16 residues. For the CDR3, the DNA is TGTGCCAGCAGCTTATCCGGAGGCTCCTATAATTCACCCCTCCACTTT. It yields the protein CASSLSGGSYNSPLHF.

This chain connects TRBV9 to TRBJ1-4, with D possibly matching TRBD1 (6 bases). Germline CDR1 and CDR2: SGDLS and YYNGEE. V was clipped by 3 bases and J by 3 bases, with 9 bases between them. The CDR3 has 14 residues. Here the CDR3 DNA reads TGTGCCAGCAGCGCAGGGGCAGCTAATGAAAAACTGTTTTTT. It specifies CASSAGAANEKLFF.

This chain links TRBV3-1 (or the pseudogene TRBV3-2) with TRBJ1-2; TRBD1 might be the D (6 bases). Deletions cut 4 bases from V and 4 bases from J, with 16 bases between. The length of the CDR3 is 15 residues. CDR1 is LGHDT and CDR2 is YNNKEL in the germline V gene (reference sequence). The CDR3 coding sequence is TGTGCCAGCAGCCCCCGGGAGGGGGATTTCTATGGCTACACCTTC. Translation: CASSPREGDFYGYTF.

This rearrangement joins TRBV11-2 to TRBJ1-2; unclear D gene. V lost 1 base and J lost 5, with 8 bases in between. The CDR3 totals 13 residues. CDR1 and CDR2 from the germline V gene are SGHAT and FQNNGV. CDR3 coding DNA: TGTGCCAGCAGCTTAGGGGCGGGGTATGGCTACACCTTC. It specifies CASSLGAGYGYTF.

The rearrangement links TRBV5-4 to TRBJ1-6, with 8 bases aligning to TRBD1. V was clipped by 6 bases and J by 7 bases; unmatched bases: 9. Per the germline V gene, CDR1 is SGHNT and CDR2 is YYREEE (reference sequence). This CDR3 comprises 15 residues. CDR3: CASTYKDRENSPLHF. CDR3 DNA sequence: TGTGCCAGCACATACAAGGACAGGGAAAATTCACCCCTCCACTTT. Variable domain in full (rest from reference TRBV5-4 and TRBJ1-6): ETGVTQSPTHLIKTRGQQVTLRCSSQSGHNTVSWYQQALGQGPQFIFQYYREEENGRGNFPPRFSGLQFPNYSSELNVNALELDDSALYLCASTYKDRENSPLHFGNGTRLTVT.

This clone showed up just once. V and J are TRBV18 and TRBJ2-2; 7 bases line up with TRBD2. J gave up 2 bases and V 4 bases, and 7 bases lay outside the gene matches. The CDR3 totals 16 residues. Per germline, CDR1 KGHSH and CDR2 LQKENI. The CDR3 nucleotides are TGTGCCAGCTCACTATCGGCGGGGGTAAACACCGGGGAGCTGTTTTTT. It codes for CASSLSAGVNTGELFF.

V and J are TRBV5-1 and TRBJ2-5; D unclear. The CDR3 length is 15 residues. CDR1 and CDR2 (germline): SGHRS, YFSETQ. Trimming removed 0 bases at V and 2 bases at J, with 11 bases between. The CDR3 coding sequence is TGCGCCAGCAGCTTGGACGACATGGTACAAGAGACCCAGTACTTC. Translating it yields CASSLDDMVQETQYF.

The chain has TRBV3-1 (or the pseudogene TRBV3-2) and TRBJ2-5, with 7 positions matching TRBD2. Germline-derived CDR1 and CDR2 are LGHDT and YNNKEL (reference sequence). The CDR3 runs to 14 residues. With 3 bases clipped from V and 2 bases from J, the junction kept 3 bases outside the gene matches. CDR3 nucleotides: TGTGCCAGCAGCCACCAGCGGGGTCAAGAGACCCAGTACTTC. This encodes CASSHQRGQETQYF.

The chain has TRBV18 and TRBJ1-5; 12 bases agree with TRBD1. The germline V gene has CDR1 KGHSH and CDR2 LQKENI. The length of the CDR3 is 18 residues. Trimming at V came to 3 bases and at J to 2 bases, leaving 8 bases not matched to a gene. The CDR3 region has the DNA TGTGCCAGCTCACCTCAAGGGACAGGGGGCACTGGCAATCAGCCCCAGCATTTT. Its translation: CASSPQGTGGTGNQPQHF.

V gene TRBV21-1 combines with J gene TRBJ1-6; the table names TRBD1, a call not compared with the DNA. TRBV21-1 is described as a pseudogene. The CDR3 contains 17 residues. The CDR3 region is CASSAGGDRGTDSPLHF. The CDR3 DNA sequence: TGTGCCAGCAGCGCCGGAGGGGACAGGGGGACTGATTCACCCCTCCACTTT.

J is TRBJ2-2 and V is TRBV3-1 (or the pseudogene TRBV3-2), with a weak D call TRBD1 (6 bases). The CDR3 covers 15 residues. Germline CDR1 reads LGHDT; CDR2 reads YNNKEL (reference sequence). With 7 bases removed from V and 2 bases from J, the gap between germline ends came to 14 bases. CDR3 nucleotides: TGTGCCAGCATCCAGGGGAGTATAAACACCGGGGAGCTGTTTTTT. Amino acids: CASIQGSINTGELFF.

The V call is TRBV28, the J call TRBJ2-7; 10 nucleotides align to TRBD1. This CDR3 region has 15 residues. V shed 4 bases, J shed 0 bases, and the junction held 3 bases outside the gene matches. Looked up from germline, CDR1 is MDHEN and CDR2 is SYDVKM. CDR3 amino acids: CASSSTGGTSYEQYF. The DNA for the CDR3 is TGTGCCAGCAGTTCGACAGGGGGCACCTCCTACGAGCAGTACTTC.

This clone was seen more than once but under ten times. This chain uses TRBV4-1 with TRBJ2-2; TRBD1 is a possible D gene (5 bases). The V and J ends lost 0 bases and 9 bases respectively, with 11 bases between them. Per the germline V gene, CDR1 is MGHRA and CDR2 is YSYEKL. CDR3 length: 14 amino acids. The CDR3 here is CASSQEDNARELFF. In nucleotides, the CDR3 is TGCGCCAGCAGCCAAGAGGACAATGCCCGGGAGCTGTTTTTT.

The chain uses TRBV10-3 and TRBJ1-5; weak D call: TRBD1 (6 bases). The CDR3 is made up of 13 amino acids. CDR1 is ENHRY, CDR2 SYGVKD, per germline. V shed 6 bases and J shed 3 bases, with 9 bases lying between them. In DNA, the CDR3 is TGTGCCATCAGGGACAGTCTCAATCAGCCCCAGCATTTT. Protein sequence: CAIRDSLNQPQHF.

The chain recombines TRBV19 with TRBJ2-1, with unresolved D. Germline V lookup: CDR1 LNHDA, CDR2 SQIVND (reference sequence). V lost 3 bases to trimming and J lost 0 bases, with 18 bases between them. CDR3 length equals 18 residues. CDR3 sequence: CASSISGSEPSSYNEQFF. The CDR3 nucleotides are TGTGCCAGTAGTATTTCCGGGTCCGAACCGAGCTCCTACAATGAGCAGTTCTTC.

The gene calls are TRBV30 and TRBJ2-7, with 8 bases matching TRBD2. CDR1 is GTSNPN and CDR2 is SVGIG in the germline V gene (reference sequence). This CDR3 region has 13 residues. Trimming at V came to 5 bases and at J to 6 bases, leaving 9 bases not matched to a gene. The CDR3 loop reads CAWSIASGSEQYF. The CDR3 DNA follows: TGTGCCTGGTCAATAGCAAGCGGGAGCGAGCAGTACTTC.